This T cell receptor beta chain was captured by sequencing in a study of shared clonotypes between healthy human individuals. Overall study context: Researchers assigned three CD4 naive, three CD4 memory, two CD8 naive and one CD8 memory plate to each donor.

Every subset had its genomic DNA shared out evenly among several immunoSEQ plates. Some clones are missing from TCRdb's copy, which holds only in-frame ones; the method was immunoSEQ multiplex PCR. Found here are around 2,100,000 clones, about 95% of them singletons; the top ten hold more than 0.95%. Only CD45RO-negative cells positively selected for CCR7 counted as naive CD8 cells, so terminally differentiated effector memory CD45RA+ cells were excluded. The CDR3 is 12 amino acids. V gave up 3 bases and J gave up 6 bases, with 6 bases separating them. Germline V gene data show CDR1 as WSHSY and CDR2 as SAAADI.

The sequence came from a man between 18 and 29 years old in good health. Material for sequencing was naive CD8+ T cells sorted from blood. The genes are TRBV10-2 and TRBJ2-4, with D unresolved. This CDR3 reads CASSETGNIQYF. DNA of the CDR3: TGCGCCAGCAGTGAAACGGGAAACATTCAGTACTTC.